This T cell receptor (beta chain) was sequenced in a study of identical twins (dated by TCRdb to about 2016). Concerning the study at large: To test whether fetal clonotypes persist, this study deep-sequenced TCR alpha and beta repertoires from monozygotic twins, from unrelated adults of various ages, and from cord blood. To rule out contamination, the twin experiments were replicated at different times with different library preparation protocols. Beyond this particular receptor, the publication reports: The excess sharing between twins in beta out-of-frame sequences was weaker because fewer shared sequences reduced the signal-to-noise ratio. Compared with coincidental sharing between unrelated individuals, an excess of low generation-probability sequences was observed among out-of-frame TCR alpha sequences shared between twins. Out-of-frame TCR alpha sharing in monozygotic twins was systematically underestimated by recombination models, whereas sharing between unrelated individuals was in agreement with the recombination models. Because the same donors could not be followed over many years, the conclusions depended on cross-sectional statistical analysis. Abundant cord blood beta clonotypes had fewer insertions, young adult naive repertoires showed a similar but weaker trend, and memory repertoires showed no such trend. Zero-insertion analyses could be partly confounded by invariant T cells such as MAIT and iNKT, although diverse VJ usage argued against such confounding for most clonotypes.

Library method: 5' RACE. Instrument on record: Illumina HiSeq 2000. Template switching introduced a universal primer binding site; the final cDNA contained a unique molecular identifier, enabling accurate counting of TCR cDNA molecules. Specific primers in the conserved constant-segment region were used to synthesize first-strand cDNA for TCR alpha and beta chains. To control for contamination, every cDNA library was double barcoded, receiving both a SMART-Mk sample barcode and Illumina barcodes. TruSeq adapter sequences, together with Illumina sample barcodes, were added in two successive PCR steps. The TCR alpha and beta cDNA libraries were sequenced on the Illumina HiSeq platform using custom primers. The original methods were these. Unique molecular identifiers were extracted from raw reads with MiGEC, and CDR3 positions were determined with MiXCR. Recombination models were inferred per individual with the repgenHMM and IGoR tools using an EM algorithm. Shared clonotype analysis was performed with the tcR package in R, normalizing sharing by the product of cloneset sizes. To study raw recombination without the effects of thymic and clonal selection, out-of-frame nonproductive sequences were analyzed. The public reads were reprocessed in TCRdb via fastp at Q25 and MiXCR, keeping in-frame beta chains. Entries are consolidated by CDR3 protein sequence, retaining the most common genes and DNA. The V and J calls come from TCRdb's annotation, not from the publication. This sample is represented by 1,800,000 or so distinct CDR3 sequences; about 32% of them were singletons. The ten largest make up approximately 0.29% of the sample.

Every donor in the study was a healthy Caucasian. This clonotype occurred a few times. Its binding antigen is unknown. The sample holds no much larger clone one base away, and base qualities are not on file. The sequence came from a newborn girl in good health. The sequenced material came from cord blood.

The CDR3 reads CASSVRTGQGPYTF. DNA sequence: TGTGCCAGCAGCGTGAGGACAGGTCAAGGACCCTACACCTTC. The chain employs TRBV9 and TRBJ1-2; 7 central bases correspond to TRBD1. Clipping removes 2 bases from V and 10 bases from J, with 11 as the unmatched junction base count. CDR1 and CDR2, per the germline V gene, are SGDLS and YYNGEE. From its cysteine to its phenylalanine, the CDR3 spans 14 amino acids. Just CDR3 DNA is preserved here, 42 bases in frame from base 1.